This T cell receptor beta chain was identified in a study of cytomegalovirus exposure and HLA in healthy donors. Primers included in the PCR were 60 Vbeta and 13 Jbeta primers. Assay used: immunoSEQ multiplex PCR; TCRdb lists only in-frame clones, some missing. Of about 200,000 clones in the sample, roughly 85% were seen once. Sequenced material: PBMCs. The sequence derives from a woman aged 18-29 years in good health and CMV-seronegative.

CDR3: CASSLKSGGETQYF. CDR3 bases: TGTGCCAGCAGCTTAAAGTCAGGAGGAGAGACCCAGTACTTC. The chain joins TRBV5-4 to TRBJ2-5, with D perhaps TRBD2 (5 bases). From germline, CDR1 is SGHNT and CDR2 YYREEE (reference sequence). The CDR3 runs 14 residues. Trimming took 2 bases from V and 4 from J, leaving 12 bases between them.